This TCR beta chain originates from a study of blood T cell repertoires in COVID-19. This CDR3 has 16 amino acids. The V segment lost 2 bases and the J segment 6 bases; nucleotides outside the gene matches: 7. Per germline, CDR1 ENHRY and CDR2 SYGVKD. The table came from immunoSEQ multiplex PCR; TCRdb's copy has only in-frame clones and leaves some out. The table records about 190,000 clones, 85% to 90% of them present only once. Sequencing input: PBMCs or T cells enriched from blood (not recorded which). This receptor was identified in a woman aged 40-49 years in a cohort exposed to, infected with or recovered from COVID-19 (not recorded which). This chain uses TRBV10-3 with TRBJ2-2; 9 bases match TRBD1. The CDR3 region has the DNA TGTGCCATCAGTGAGGCGGGACAGGGATTCTCCGGGGAGCTGTTTTTT. It codes for CAISEAGQGFSGELFF.